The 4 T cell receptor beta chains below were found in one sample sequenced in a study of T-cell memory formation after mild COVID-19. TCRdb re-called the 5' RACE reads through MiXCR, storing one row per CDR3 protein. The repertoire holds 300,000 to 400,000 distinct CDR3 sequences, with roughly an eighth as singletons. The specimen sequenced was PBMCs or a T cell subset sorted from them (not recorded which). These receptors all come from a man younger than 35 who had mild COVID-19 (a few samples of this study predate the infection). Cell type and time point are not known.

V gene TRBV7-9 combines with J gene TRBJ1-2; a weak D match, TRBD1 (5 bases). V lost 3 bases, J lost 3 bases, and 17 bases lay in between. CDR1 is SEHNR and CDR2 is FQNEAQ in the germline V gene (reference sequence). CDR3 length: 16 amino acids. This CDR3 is CASSLVRGTSDYGYTF. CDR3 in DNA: TGTGCCAGCAGCTTGGTACGGGGGACCTCCGACTATGGCTACACCTTC.

The CDR3 DNA follows: TGCAGTGCTAGGGACCCTAGCGGGGGGGCGGGTGAGAAGCAGTACTTC. The encoded protein is CSARDPSGGAGEKQYF. This sequence joins TRBV20-1 and TRBJ2-5; 12 bases fit TRBD2. The V and J ends lost 3 bases and 11 bases, in that order; junction bases with no gene match: 16. The CDR3 length is 16 residues. Germline CDR1 DFQATT, CDR2 SNEGSKA (reference sequence).

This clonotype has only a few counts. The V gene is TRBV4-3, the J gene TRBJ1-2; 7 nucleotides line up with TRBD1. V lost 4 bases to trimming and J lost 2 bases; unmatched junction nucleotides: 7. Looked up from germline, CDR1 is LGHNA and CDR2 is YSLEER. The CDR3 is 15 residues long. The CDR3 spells CASSLSTGMNYGYTF. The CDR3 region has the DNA TGCGCCAGCAGCCTCTCGACAGGGATGAACTATGGCTACACCTTC.

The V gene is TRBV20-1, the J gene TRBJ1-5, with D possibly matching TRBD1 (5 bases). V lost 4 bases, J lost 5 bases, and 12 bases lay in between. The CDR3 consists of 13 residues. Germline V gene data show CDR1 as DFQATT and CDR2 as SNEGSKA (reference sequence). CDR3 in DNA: TGCAGTGCTAAGAGGGGCAGCTATCAGCCCCAGCATTTT. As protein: CSAKRGSYQPQHF.